A selection of T cell receptor beta chains follows, all from one sample in a study of blood T cells in healthy people across ages. TCRdb ran MiXCR on the 5' RACE reads and lists one entry per CDR3 protein. Seen here are about 1,400,000 distinct CDR3 sequences, around 59% observed once, and the top ten hold 5% to 7%. Source material: blood. The origin of the receptors is a man in his late teens or twenties in good health. CDR3s include the opening cysteine and the closing phenylalanine or tryptophan. The D gene is left open where the match is weak. Size is stated for part of the rows, as once, few or many counts, or as a class when the clone is expanded.

>-|TRBJ2-5|TRBV6-2/TRBV6-3|-
CASSSASRETQYF
TGTGCCAGCAGTTCGGCTAGCAGGGAGACCCAGTACTTC
>-|TRBJ1-4|TRBV13|-
CASSLGRTLGQKLFF
TGTGCCAGCAGCTTAGGAAGGACCTTGGGACAAAAACTGTTTTTT
>TRBD2|TRBJ2-1|TRBV13|-
CASSSRSSGTYNEQFF
TGTGCCAGCAGCTCAAGATCTAGCGGGACTTACAATGAGCAGTTCTTC
>-|TRBJ2-5|TRBV12-3/TRBV12-4|few
CASSYREFGETQYF
TGTGCCAGCAGTTACCGGGAGTTCGGGGAGACCCAGTACTTC
>TRBD1|TRBJ2-1|TRBV29-1|-
CSVASPGQVNEQFF
TGCAGCGTTGCGTCTCCGGGACAGGTAAATGAGCAGTTCTTC
>-|TRBJ1-1|TRBV7-2|few
CASSSPGGPGEAFF
TGTGCCAGCAGCTCTCCAGGCGGGCCGGGTGAAGCTTTCTTT
>-|TRBJ2-5|TRBV7-3|many
CASSLGATETQYF
TGTGCCAGCAGCTTAGGGGCTACGGAGACCCAGTACTTC
>-|TRBJ1-4|TRBV7-9|-
CAGQKATNEKLFF
TGTGCCGGACAAAAGGCAACTAATGAAAAACTGTTTTTT
>-|TRBJ2-7|TRBV6-9|once
CASSSHVRGCQDEQYF
TGTGCCAGCAGTTCCCATGTGAGGGGGTGTCAGGACGAGCAGTACTTC
>-|TRBJ2-1|TRBV4-1|-
CASSQGTVYNEQFF
TGCGCCAGCAGCCAAGGGACAGTCTACAATGAGCAGTTCTTC
>-|TRBJ2-1|TRBV12-3/TRBV12-4|few
CASSPSGEDEQFF
TGTGCCAGCAGTCCTTCAGGGGAGGATGAGCAGTTCTTC
>-|TRBJ2-5|TRBV10-3|-
CATGRGLQETQYF
TGTGCCACCGGGCGGGGACTCCAAGAGACCCAGTACTTC
>TRBD2|TRBJ2-5|TRBV15|-
CATSREGLAGRQYF
TGTGCCACCAGCAGAGAAGGACTAGCGGGACGGCAGTACTTC
>-|TRBJ2-2|TRBV3-1|few
CASSQPTGASTGELFF
TGTGCCAGCAGCCAACCTACTGGGGCGAGCACCGGGGAGCTGTTTTTT
>-|TRBJ1-1|TRBV29-1|once
CSVVEGPNTEAFF
TGCAGCGTGGTAGAGGGTCCGAACACTGAAGCTTTCTTT
>-|TRBJ1-2|TRBV29-1|-
CSVEDLDPPVDYGYTF
TGCAGCGTTGAAGATCTGGACCCCCCGGTGGACTATGGCTACACCTTC
>TRBD2|TRBJ2-1|TRBV18|once
CASSPLLAGASSYNEQFF
TGTGCCAGCTCACCACTACTAGCGGGGGCGAGCTCCTACAATGAGCAGTTCTTC
>-|TRBJ2-7|TRBV20-1|-
CSAKSVASSYEQYF
TGCAGTGCTAAATCAGTCGCGAGCTCCTACGAGCAGTACTTC
>-|TRBJ2-7|TRBV20-1|-
CSARGPRALAYEQYF
TGCAGTGCTAGAGGGCCGCGAGCTTTGGCGTACGAGCAGTACTTC
>-|TRBJ2-4|TRBV4-1|-
CASSPRLGEASQNIQYF
TGCGCCAGCAGCCCAAGGTTGGGTGAAGCGAGCCAAAACATTCAGTACTTC
>TRBD1|TRBJ2-7|TRBV27|-
CASSLPGQGSHEQYF
TGTGCCAGCAGTTTACCGGGACAGGGGAGTCACGAGCAGTACTTC
>-|TRBJ2-4|TRBV29-1|-
CSVWGDSKNIQYF
TGCAGCGTTTGGGGGGACAGCAAAAACATTCAGTACTTC
>-|TRBJ2-5|TRBV4-1|few
CASSQSPGRRQETQYF
TGCGCCAGCAGCCAGTCTCCGGGACGCCGCCAAGAGACCCAGTACTTC
>TRBD2|TRBJ2-3|TRBV29-1|few
CSVVAGGSPDTQYF
TGCAGCGTTGTAGCGGGGGGGTCCCCAGATACGCAGTATTTT
>TRBD2|TRBJ2-7|TRBV27|few
CASSLAGAIYEQYF
TGTGCCAGCAGTCTAGCGGGGGCCATCTACGAGCAGTACTTC
>-|TRBJ2-7|TRBV6-8|few
CASSYSRAGSDEQYF
TGTGCCAGCAGTTACTCGCGAGCAGGGAGCGACGAGCAGTACTTC
>-|TRBJ1-2|TRBV7-2|-
CASSLVGVVYGYTF
TGTGCCAGCAGCTTAGTTGGGGTAGTCTATGGCTACACCTTC
>-|TRBJ2-5|TRBV4-1|-
CASSQVPGHRETQYF
TGCGCCAGCAGCCAGGTTCCGGGACACCGAGAGACCCAGTACTTC
>-|TRBJ2-1|TRBV5-5|few
CASSFFDSGPYNEQFF
TGTGCCAGCAGCTTCTTTGACAGCGGACCTTACAATGAGCAGTTCTTC
>TRBD2|TRBJ2-3|TRBV7-9|-
CASSPGLAGDYTQYF
TGTGCCAGCAGCCCGGGACTAGCGGGAGATTATACGCAGTATTTT
>-|TRBJ1-1|TRBV20-1|-
CNATPLGGGMNTKAFF
TGCAATGCTACGCCCCTCGGGGGAGGGATGAACACTAAAGCTTTCTTT
>-|TRBJ2-7|TRBV20-1|-
CSATPGFPSYEQYF
TGCAGTGCTACCCCGGGATTTCCCTCCTACGAGCAGTACTTC
>TRBD1|TRBJ1-2|TRBV20-1|-
CSAGQGARNYGYTF
TGCAGTGCCGGACAGGGGGCGCGTAACTATGGCTACACCTTC
>-|TRBJ2-3|TRBV7-9|-
CASSLPEAPTDTQYF
TGTGCCAGCAGCTTGCCGGAGGCACCCACAGATACGCAGTATTTT
>-|TRBJ2-7|TRBV7-9|few
CASIGALGSYEQYF
TGTGCCAGCATAGGGGCTTTGGGCTCCTACGAGCAGTACTTC
>-|TRBJ2-5|TRBV4-2|few
CASSQERGMEQYF
TGTGCCAGCAGCCAAGAAAGGGGGATGGAGCAGTACTTC
>-|TRBJ2-1|TRBV20-1|-
CSASVGENNEQFF
TGCAGTGCCTCGGTGGGGGAAAACAATGAGCAGTTCTTC
>-|TRBJ2-7|TRBV3-1|-
CASSQSGPFPYEQYF
TGTGCCAGCAGCCAATCGGGGCCCTTTCCCTACGAGCAGTACTTC
>-|TRBJ1-1|TRBV4-2|-
CASSQDVTGNTEAFF
TGTGCCAGCAGCCAAGACGTAACAGGGAACACCGAAGCTTTCTTT
>-|TRBJ2-5|TRBV18|once
CASHMGLQWLQETQYF
TGTGCCAGCCATATGGGGCTCCAGTGGCTTCAAGAGACCCAGTACTTC
>-|TRBJ2-3|TRBV7-9|-
CASSPWGGPDTQYF
TGTGCCAGCAGCCCGTGGGGGGGGCCAGATACGCAGTATTTT
>-|TRBJ2-7|TRBV4-1|-
CASSQDRDTYSYEQYF
TGCGCCAGCAGCCAAGATCGGGACACCTACTCCTACGAGCAGTACTTC
>-|TRBJ1-1|TRBV5-6|-
CASSFPGTLGPMNTEVFF
TGTGCCAGCAGCTTTCCCGGGACATTAGGTCCCATGAACACTGAAGTTTTCTTT
>-|TRBJ1-1|TRBV6-2/TRBV6-3|-
CASRPRGSGEAFF
TGTGCCAGCAGACCCAGGGGTTCGGGTGAAGCTTTCTTT
>-|TRBJ1-4|TRBV29-1|-
CSVEDANREDEKPFF
TGCAGCGTTGAAGACGCTAACAGGGAGGATGAAAAACCGTTTTTT